These 19 T cell receptor beta chains were all obtained from the same sample, sequenced in a study of blood T cell repertoires in COVID-19. Data came from immunoSEQ multiplex PCR; TCRdb stores just in-frame clones and leaves some out. The sample shows about 160,000 clones, approximately 91% of them seen only once. The sequencing input was peripheral blood. The receptors were gathered from a man aged 45-60 years with acute or convalescent COVID-19.

The chain recombines TRBV19 with TRBJ2-3; 10 positions match TRBD1. Looked up from germline, CDR1 is LNHDA and CDR2 is SQIVND (reference sequence). V lost 5 bases, J lost 1 base, and 3 bases stayed unmatched. The length of the CDR3 is 15 residues. This CDR3 reads CASSQGTGGTDTQYF. As DNA, the CDR3 is TGTGCCAGTAGTCAAGGGACAGGGGGCACAGATACGCAGTATTTT.

This clone was counted between two and nine times. The rearrangement links TRBV28 to TRBJ2-7; D is ambiguous. The V and J ends lost 2 bases and 1 base respectively, with 9 bases between them. Per germline, CDR1 MDHEN and CDR2 SYDVKM. CDR3 length: 14 residues. The CDR3 coding sequence is TGTGCCAGCAGTTTACGTGTACAGTCCTACGAGCAGTACGTC. This gives the protein CASSLRVQSYEQYV.

The chain links TRBV19 to TRBJ1-4; 8 nucleotides match TRBD1. With 5 bases clipped from V and 0 bases from J, the junction kept 5 bases outside the gene matches. The CDR3 contains 16 residues. Germline V gene lookup returns CDR1 LNHDA and CDR2 SQIVND (reference sequence). The CDR3 nucleotides read TGTGCCAGTAGTCAGCGACAGGGGACAACTAATGAAAAACTGTTTTTT. Encoded protein: CASSQRQGTTNEKLFF.

The J gene is TRBJ2-1, the V gene TRBV18; D possibly corresponds to TRBD1 (5 bases). The germline V and J ends were trimmed by 5 bases and 4 bases, with 15 bases remaining between them. CDR3 length: 15 amino acids. Germline CDR1 is KGHSH and CDR2 is LQKENI. This CDR3 reads CASSSTDTRYNEQFF. CDR3 DNA: TGTGCCAGCTCATCGACAGATACGAGATACAATGAGCAGTTCTTC.

The rearrangement uses TRBV11-2 and TRBJ2-5; 7 nucleotides align to TRBD2. Germline V gives CDR1 SGHAT, CDR2 FQNNGV. After removal of 1 base from V and 1 base from J, the junction contained 6 bases not matched to a gene. This CDR3 contains 16 residues. The CDR3 nucleotides are TGTGCCAGCAGCTTAGTGGGAACTAGCGCCCAAGAGACCCAGTACTTC. Protein sequence: CASSLVGTSAQETQYF. Looking up the rest from reference TRBV11-2 and TRBJ2-5 gives the full variable domain: EAGVAQSPRYKIIEKRQSVAFWCNPISGHATLYWYQQILGQGPKLLIQFQNNGVVDDSQLPKDRFSAERLKGVDSTLKIQPAKLEDSAVYLCASSLVGTSAQETQYFGPGTRLLVL.

The chain joins TRBV30 to TRBJ2-1; D is uncertain. Trimming stripped 0 bases from V and 8 bases from J, with 20 bases between. The CDR3 has 16 residues. Germline V gene lookup returns CDR1 GTSNPN and CDR2 SVGIG (reference sequence). DNA for the CDR3: TGTGCCTGGAGTGTAGGAAAGGCCGCAGGTGTCGATGAGCAGTTCTTC. Translation gives CAWSVGKAAGVDEQFF.

J is TRBJ2-1 and V is TRBV20-1; D perhaps matches TRBD2 (6 bases). Germline CDR1 is DFQATT and CDR2 is SNEGSKA (reference sequence). This CDR3 is 10 amino acids long. The CDR3 DNA sequence: TGCAGCGGGGGTCCAAATGAGCAGTTCTTC. Residues: CSGGPNEQFF.

The rearrangement uses TRBV27 and TRBJ2-1, with TRBD2 as a possible D gene (5 bases). Trimming took 5 bases from V and 4 from J, leaving 18 bases between them. The CDR3 sequence is 16 residues long. Germline V gene sequence: CDR1 MNHEY, CDR2 SMNVEV (reference sequence). The CDR3 sequence: CASSNRLGAGYNEQFF. For the CDR3, the DNA is TGTGCCAGCAGTAACCGATTGGGCGCGGGTTACAATGAGCAGTTCTTC.

This chain links TRBV18 with TRBJ2-5; 9 bases are shared with TRBD1. CDR1 is KGHSH, CDR2 LQKENI, per germline. Trimming took 6 bases from V and 5 from J; bases not matched to a gene: 10. This CDR3 has 15 residues. CDR3 in DNA: TGTGCCAGCTCCCGAAGGACAGGGGCCAGGGAGACCCAGTACTTC. Translation gives CASSRRTGARETQYF.

This chain joins TRBV4-2 and TRBJ1-2; perhaps TRBD1 as D (5 bases). This CDR3 is built from 14 residues. Trimming removed 6 bases at V and 6 bases at J, with 17 bases between. Germline CDR1 LGHNA, CDR2 YNFKEQ. The CDR3 is CASRSSGTENGYTF. DNA for the CDR3: TGTGCCAGCAGGTCCTCTGGGACTGAAAATGGCTACACCTTC.

The genes are TRBV11-1 and TRBJ2-1, with TRBD1 identical over 7 bases. CDR1 and CDR2 (germline): SGHAT, FQDESV (reference sequence). V trimming: 6 bases; J trimming: 9 bases; junction bases outside the gene matches: 8. This CDR3 comprises 13 residues. CDR3 in amino acids: CASRHSTGSEQFF. The CDR3 coding sequence is TGTGCCAGCAGACACTCGACAGGGAGTGAGCAGTTCTTC.

This clone was counted between two and nine times. V and J are TRBV7-2 and TRBJ2-1, with unresolved D. V was cut by 1 base and J by 7 bases, with 14 bases left in between. Germline-derived CDR1 and CDR2 are SGHTA and FQGNSA. This CDR3 comprises 15 residues. This chain's CDR3 is CASSLGGEYWNEQFF. DNA for the CDR3: TGTGCCAGCAGCTTAGGTGGAGAATACTGGAATGAGCAGTTCTTC.

The chain carries TRBV11-3 and TRBJ2-3, with 7 bases lining up with TRBD2. Trimming took 2 bases from V and 1 from J; bases not matched to a gene: 3. The CDR3 has 15 residues. The germline CDR1 and CDR2 sequences are SGHNT and YENEEA. The CDR3 protein is CASSLSGAGTDTQYF. The CDR3 bases are TGTGCCAGCAGCTTAAGCGGGGCCGGCACAGATACGCAGTATTTT.

The V call is TRBV12-3 or TRBV12-4, the J call TRBJ1-1; the match to TRBD1 covers 7 bases. Trimming cost V 1 base and J 10 bases; bases outside gene matches: 6. There are 13 residues in the CDR3. CDR3 in amino acids: CASSLERGLGAFF. CDR3 in DNA: TGTGCCAGCAGTTTAGAAAGGGGGCTAGGAGCTTTCTTT.

The chain joins TRBV7-9 to TRBJ2-2, with 8 bases matching TRBD1. The CDR3 is 18 amino acids. In germline, CDR1 is SEHNR, CDR2 FQNEAQ (reference sequence). Unmatched junction bases numbered 13, after V lost 4 bases and J lost 3 bases. The CDR3: CASSSRSTGGMDTGELFF. For the CDR3, the DNA is TGTGCCAGCAGCTCCCGTTCTACAGGGGGAATGGACACCGGGGAGCTGTTTTTT.

The chain couples TRBV4-1 to TRBJ2-7; 9 bases match TRBD1. Trimming cost V 1 base and J 6 bases; bases outside gene matches: 7. CDR3 size: 15 residues. From germline, CDR1 is MGHRA and CDR2 YSYEKL. Here the CDR3 reads CASSQGGTGRFEQYF. The DNA for the CDR3 is TGCGCCAGCAGCCAAGGAGGGACAGGGAGATTCGAGCAGTACTTC.

V is TRBV10-2 and J is TRBJ2-2, with 8 nucleotides matching TRBD1. Trimming at V came to 7 bases and at J to 7 bases, leaving 8 bases not matched to a gene. The length of the CDR3 is 14 residues. Germline V gene sequence: CDR1 WSHSY, CDR2 SAAADI. DNA of the CDR3: TGCGCCAGCAAGGCAGGGGGCGGGAACGGGGAGCTGTTTTTT. This gives the protein CASKAGGGNGELFF.

The rearrangement uses TRBV24-1 and TRBJ2-3; TRBD1 matches at 11 bases. Trimming took 5 bases from V and 2 from J; bases not matched to a gene: 17. Per the germline V gene, CDR1 is KGHDR and CDR2 is SFDVKD. This CDR3 has 20 amino acids. CDR3 sequence (DNA): TGTGCCACCAGTGTCCCCCCCCCGGGACAGGGGGTCCTCTCCACAGATACGCAGTATTTT. Encoded protein: CATSVPPPGQGVLSTDTQYF.

This clone showed up just once. The rearrangement links TRBV6-4 to TRBJ1-6, with D hard to call. CDR1 MRHNA and CDR2 SNTAGT come from the germline V gene. CDR3 length: 13 residues. Trimming took off 3 bases at V and 8 bases at J, with 8 bases between the two ends. Written as DNA, the CDR3 is TGTGCCAGCAGTGAGTTCGGGGATTCACCCCTCCACTTT. Protein sequence: CASSEFGDSPLHF.